One sample yielded the 19 T cell receptor beta chains listed below, sequenced in a study of blood T cell repertoires in COVID-19. The assay was immunoSEQ multiplex PCR, and TCRdb's table has in-frame clones only and misses some. The sample records roughly 76,000 clones, around 90% being singletons. The sequencing input was peripheral blood. The receptors were sampled from a man in his fifties or sixties with acute or convalescent COVID-19.

This chain joins TRBV9 and TRBJ2-7; a weak D match, TRBD2 (6 bases). Germline CDR1 SGDLS, CDR2 YYNGEE. Trimming removed 1 base at V and 5 bases at J, with 13 bases between. The CDR3 is 14 residues long. CDR3 in amino acids: CASSVSGRVHEQYF. The CDR3 coding sequence is TGTGCCAGCAGCGTAAGCGGGCGCGTCCACGAGCAGTACTTC.

The J gene is TRBJ1-2, the V gene TRBV7-9, with 9 bases identical to TRBD1. The CDR3 length is 14 residues. V lost 5 bases, J lost 8 bases, and 9 bases stayed unmatched. Per germline, CDR1 SEHNR and CDR2 FQNEAQ (reference sequence). The CDR3 DNA reads as TGTGCCAGCAGCCCCGGACAGGGGACGGGGGGCTACACCTTC. The encoded protein is CASSPGQGTGGYTF.

The chain employs TRBV9 and TRBJ2-7; TRBD2 aligns across 10 bases. Germline assignment: CDR1 SGDLS and CDR2 YYNGEE. CDR3 length: 16 residues. J lost 2 bases, V lost 7 bases, and 12 bases had no gene match. The CDR3 here is CASSGSIAGGTYEQYF. DNA of the CDR3: TGTGCCAGCTCCGGATCCATAGCGGGAGGCACCTACGAGCAGTACTTC.

The gene calls are TRBV19 and TRBJ1-4; TRBD1 matches 7 bases. This CDR3 is built from 20 residues. After removal of 3 bases from V and 0 bases from J, the junction contained 16 bases not matched to a gene. Per the germline V gene, CDR1 is LNHDA and CDR2 is SQIVND (reference sequence). The CDR3 DNA follows: TGTGCCAGTAGTATTGGTGGATTCCTGGACAGGTTCTCAACTAATGAAAAACTGTTTTTT. Protein: CASSIGGFLDRFSTNEKLFF. Filled out from reference TRBV19 and TRBJ1-4, the complete variable domain reads DGGITQSPKYLFRKEGQNVTLSCEQNLNHDAMYWYRQDPGQGLRLIYYSQIVNDFQKGDIAEGYSVSREKKESFPLTVTSAQKNPTAFYLCASSIGGFLDRFSTNEKLFFGSGTQLSVL.

The chain couples TRBV5-6 to TRBJ1-2, with D perhaps matching TRBD1 (6 bases). From germline, CDR1 is SGHDT and CDR2 YYEEEE. The CDR3 sequence is 16 residues long. The V end lost 2 bases, the J end lost 5 bases, and 19 bases lay between the germline ends. CDR3 amino acids: CASSLVTGRMLYGYTF. For the CDR3, the DNA is TGTGCCAGCAGCTTAGTGACAGGAAGAATGCTTTATGGCTACACCTTC.

The CDR3 DNA follows: TGTGCCAGCTCACCCCTCAGGGGGTCCTACGAGCAGTACTTC. Its protein product is CASSPLRGSYEQYF. V usage is TRBV18 and J usage is TRBJ2-7; 7 bases map to TRBD1. The CDR3 is 14 residues long. V shed 3 bases, J shed 1 base, and the junction held 3 bases outside the gene matches. Germline V lookup: CDR1 KGHSH, CDR2 LQKENI.

The chain uses TRBV6-5 and TRBJ1-6; D is ambiguous. This CDR3 contains 15 residues. V was shortened by 2 bases and J by 5 bases, with 10 bases between the two germline ends. CDR1 and CDR2 (germline): MNHEY, SVGAGI. As DNA, the CDR3 is TGTGCCAGCAGTTACAGACCTACTAATAATTCACCCCTCCACTTT. Protein product: CASSYRPTNNSPLHF.

The gene calls are TRBV11-2 and TRBJ1-6; D is undetermined. V was clipped by 5 bases and J by 3 bases, with 11 bases between them. CDR3 length: 15 residues. Germline loops: CDR1 SGHAT, CDR2 FQNNGV. CDR3 DNA: TGTGCCAGCAGCCCAAGCGACTACTATAATTCACCCCTCCACTTT. Its translation: CASSPSDYYNSPLHF. The full variable domain, with the rest looked up from reference TRBV11-2 and TRBJ1-6, is EAGVAQSPRYKIIEKRQSVAFWCNPISGHATLYWYQQILGQGPKLLIQFQNNGVVDDSQLPKDRFSAERLKGVDSTLKIQPAKLEDSAVYLCASSPSDYYNSPLHFGNGTRLTVT.

The V gene is TRBV19, the J gene TRBJ1-1; D is perhaps TRBD1 (5 bases). The germline CDR1 and CDR2 sequences are LNHDA and SQIVND (reference sequence). This CDR3 is built from 20 residues. V lost 7 bases to trimming and J lost 0 bases, with 30 bases between them. CDR3: CASTERFYSHREGLNTEAFF. CDR3 nucleotides: TGTGCCAGTACCGAGAGGTTTTACTCTCATCGGGAGGGGTTGAACACTGAAGCTTTCTTT.

The chain links TRBV13 to TRBJ2-2, with 7 positions matching TRBD1. The junction had 11 bases not matched to a gene; V was cut back by 5 bases and J by 5 bases. Germline V gives CDR1 PRHDT, CDR2 FYEKMQ (reference sequence). CDR3 size: 16 residues. The chain's CDR3 is CASSPGPYRGTGELFF. Written as DNA, the CDR3 is TGTGCCAGCAGCCCTGGCCCCTACAGGGGAACCGGGGAGCTGTTTTTT.

This clone was picked up a small number of times. This same CDR3 is encoded by further DNA sequences in the sample. The chain links TRBV6-2 or TRBV6-3 to TRBJ1-1; no reliable D call. Trimming shortened V by 6 bases and J by 0 bases, and 8 bases separated the two germline ends. Germline lookup yields CDR1 MNHEY and CDR2 SVGEGT. The CDR3 totals 13 residues. CDR3 DNA sequence: TGTGCCAGCAGCCTTACATTGAACACTGAAGCTTTCTTT. Translating gives CASSLTLNTEAFF.

The chain joins TRBV3-1 (or the pseudogene TRBV3-2) to TRBJ2-3; D uncertain. Germline-derived CDR1 and CDR2 are LGHDT and YNNKEL (reference sequence). The CDR3 extends over 14 amino acids. The V end was cut by 1 base, the J end by 1 base, with 6 bases between. CDR3 sequence reads: CASSQAQGTDTQYF. The CDR3 coding sequence is TGTGCCAGCAGCCAAGCTCAGGGCACAGATACGCAGTATTTT.

The CDR3 is CASLVLGGEKLFF. CDR3 nucleotides: TGTGCCAGCTTAGTACTAGGAGGTGAAAAACTGTTTTTT. The chain carries TRBV28 and TRBJ1-4; D unresolved. Germline-derived CDR1 and CDR2 are MDHEN and SYDVKM. The CDR3 totals 13 residues. The V gene lost 8 bases and the J gene lost 7 bases, with 14 bases spanning the gap.

The chain couples TRBV7-3 to TRBJ2-7, with 8 bases identical to TRBD1. The CDR3 has 16 residues. Germline V gene lookup returns CDR1 SGHTA and CDR2 FQGTGA. The trim removed 2 bases at V and 4 bases at J, leaving 10 bases unmatched. CDR3 in DNA: TGTGCCAGCAGCTTACAGTTGGACAGGGACCGTTACGAGCAGTACGTC. It translates to CASSLQLDRDRYEQYV.

This clone was counted only a few times. This rearrangement joins TRBV3-1 (or the pseudogene TRBV3-2) to TRBJ1-4; 7 bases match TRBD1. This CDR3 is 16 amino acids long. Germline V gene data show CDR1 as LGHDT and CDR2 as YNNKEL (reference sequence). V gave up 2 bases and J gave up 5 bases; unmatched junction bases: 8. DNA of the CDR3: TGTGCCAGCAGCCAACCTATGACAGGGACAAATGAAAAACTGTTTTTT. Translating it yields CASSQPMTGTNEKLFF.

The V call is TRBV29-1, the J call TRBJ1-1; D might be TRBD1 (6 bases). Germline V gene data show CDR1 as SQVTM and CDR2 as ANQGSEA. With 6 bases removed from V and 6 bases from J, the gap between germline ends came to 14 bases. The CDR3 contains 12 residues. CDR3 residues: CSVLVGHPEAFF. The CDR3 DNA reads TGCAGCGTCCTCGTGGGACATCCTGAAGCTTTCTTT.

CDR3 nucleotide sequence: TGTGCCAGCAGCTTGGACAGGGGAGACGAGCAGTACGTC. It yields the protein CASSLDRGDEQYV. The genes are TRBV11-3 and TRBJ2-7; 9 nucleotides match TRBD1. Germline lookup yields CDR1 SGHNT and CDR2 YENEEA. The CDR3 spans 13 residues. J gave up 5 bases and V 3 bases, and 2 bases lay outside the gene matches.

V and J are TRBV28 and TRBJ1-2, with 8 bases that match TRBD1. CDR3 length: 12 residues. V was clipped by 8 bases and J by 9 bases; unmatched bases: 8. Germline lookup yields CDR1 MDHEN and CDR2 SYDVKM. Here the CDR3 reads CASRDRMRSYTF. The CDR3 DNA reads TGTGCCAGCCGGGACAGGATGAGAAGCTACACCTTC.

CDR3 nucleotide sequence: TGTGCCAGCAGTTTCCCAGGGCCCACCGGGGAGCTGTTTTTT. As protein: CASSFPGPTGELFF. V usage is TRBV27 and J usage is TRBJ2-2; TRBD1 might be the D (5 bases). The CDR3 sequence is 14 residues long. The V gene's germline CDR1 is MNHEY and CDR2 SMNVEV (reference sequence). Trimming pared 3 bases from V and 4 bases from J, leaving 9 bases between.